Here is one T cell receptor (beta chain) with its context. This specimen comes from a study of blood T cell repertoires in COVID-19. Sequenced by immunoSEQ multiplex PCR; TCRdb stores in-frame clones only, minus some. The sample lists under 300,000 clones, approximately 80% occurring once. Deletions cut 6 bases from V and 5 bases from J, with 16 bases between. Germline V CDR1 and CDR2: KGHSH, LQKENI. This CDR3 spans 14 amino acids. This chain uses TRBV18 with TRBJ1-1; perhaps TRBD1 as D (5 bases). What was sequenced was peripheral blood. The sequence derives from a woman in her sixties with active or convalescent COVID-19. The CDR3 DNA sequence: TGTGCCAGCTCGCACAGCGGGGGTGAGACTGAAGCTTTCTTT. Protein product: CASSHSGGETEAFF.